Listed here are 2 T cell receptor beta chains from one sample, sequenced in a study of CD8+ T cells in alopecia areata. RNA was isolated and reverse transcribed to cDNA, the sequencing template. Libraries were prepared by immunoSEQ multiplex PCR; TCRdb keeps only in-frame clonotypes and omits some of them. The sample holds about 110,000 clones, approximately 50% seen once. Sequenced: NKG2D-low CD8+ T cells sorted from blood. Every receptor here comes from a human donor with alopecia areata.

V gene TRBV6-5 combines with J gene TRBJ2-1, with 9 bases aligning to TRBD1. The CDR3 spans 14 residues. The V gene end was trimmed by 6 bases and the J gene end by 9 bases; junction bases not matched to a gene: 9. The germline CDR1 and CDR2 sequences are MNHEY and SVGAGI. Here the CDR3 reads CASRPGQGKGEQFF. DNA of the CDR3: TGTGCCAGCAGGCCGGGACAGGGTAAGGGTGAGCAGTTCTTC.

This clone was recorded at least ten times. The chain employs TRBV7-9 and TRBJ2-1, with 11 positions matching TRBD2. Germline V gene lookup returns CDR1 SEHNR and CDR2 FQNEAQ (reference sequence). The CDR3 is made up of 16 amino acids. V shed 5 bases and J 0 bases; nucleotides not matched to a gene: 3. In DNA, the CDR3 is TGTGCCAGCAGCGATACTAGCGGGAGCTCCTACAATGAGCAGTTCTTC. Translation gives CASSDTSGSSYNEQFF.